The source of this T cell receptor (beta chain) is a study of cytomegalovirus exposure and HLA in healthy donors. Findings and caveats of the study: The tendency of first-cohort TCR clusters to co-occur in the 120 or so validation repertoires was identified by a subsequent analysis. Cytomegalovirus-associated TCR beta chains were listed, numbering approximately 150.

Note on this clone: Its antigen is not identified.

V shed 4 bases, J shed 0 bases, and the junction held 6 bases outside the gene matches. The CDR3 covers 16 residues. CDR1 SGHNT and CDR2 YYREEE come from the germline V gene (reference sequence). Produced via immunoSEQ multiplex PCR; TCRdb's table is partial and in-frame only. The sample carries over 70,000 clones, about 90% recorded once. This sequence joins TRBV5-4 and TRBJ2-7; 11 bases are shared with TRBD2. The TCR comes from a woman aged 18-29 years in good health and CMV-seropositive. The sample was PBMCs. CDR3 sequence reads: CASSPGLAVDSYEQYF. CDR3 nucleotides: TGTGCCAGCAGCCCGGGACTAGCGGTAGACTCCTACGAGCAGTACTTC. Supplemented by reference TRBV5-4 and TRBJ2-7, the full variable domain reads ETGVTQSPTHLIKTRGQQVTLRCSSQSGHNTVSWYQQALGQGPQFIFQYYREEENGRGNFPPRFSGLQFPNYSSELNVNALELDDSALYLCASSPGLAVDSYEQYFGPGTRLTVT.